These T cell receptor beta chains were read from a single sample in a study of T-cell reconstitution after alpha-beta-depleted transplantation in children. TCRdb re-called the PCR reads with MiXCR, one entry per CDR3 protein. The data contain some 190,000 distinct CDR3 sequences, approximately 10% of them singletons. The starting material was PBMCs, obtained before TCRalphabeta/CD19-depleted stem cell transplant. These TCRs come from a boy aged 2 to 10 with acute myeloid leukemia, due to receive a stem cell transplant. CDR3s include the opening cysteine and the closing phenylalanine or tryptophan. A D gene is named only where the DNA matches it firmly. Expanded clones get a size class; other rows say once, few or many, or leave the size out.

clone size	V gene	J gene	D gene	CDR3 DNA	CDR3 protein
many	TRBV12-5	TRBJ2-1	-	TGTGCTAGTGGTCATGACGTCGGTGAGCAGTTCTTC	CASGHDVGEQFF
many	TRBV25-1	TRBJ1-1	-	TGTGCCAGCACGGCAGGGACAAGACCTTTTCCCGAAGCTTTCTTT	CASTAGTRPFPEAFF
many	TRBV6-1	TRBJ2-2	-	TGTGCCAGCACGGAGGGGGCCCGCACCGGGGAGCTGTTTTTT	CASTEGARTGELFF
few	TRBV6-5	TRBJ2-2	-	TGTGCCAGCAGTTACTCTAGGGAACTCGCGAACACCGGGGAGCTGTTTTTT	CASSYSRELANTGELFF
few	TRBV30	TRBJ2-1	TRBD2	TGTGCCTGGACATACGCAGCGGGGGGGGGGCATGAGCAGTTCTTC	CAWTYAAGGGHEQFF
many	TRBV29-1	TRBJ2-2	TRBD2	TGCAGCGTTGGATCCCCTAGCGGTTACACCGGGGAGCTGTTTTTT	CSVGSPSGYTGELFF
many	TRBV4-2	TRBJ2-2	TRBD2	TGTGCCAGCAGCCAAGAGAGGGGAGGGGAGCCCGGGGAGCTGTTTTTT	CASSQERGGEPGELFF
many	TRBV14	TRBJ1-1	-	TGTGCCAGCAGCCTACACCGGGAGAACACTGAAGCTTTCTTT	CASSLHRENTEAFF
-	TRBV7-2	TRBJ2-1	TRBD2	TGTGCCAGCAGGAGGGGACTATACTACAATGAGCAGTTCTTC	CASRRGLYYNEQFF
many	TRBV4-1	TRBJ2-5	TRBD2	TGCGCCAGCAGCCACACCGGGACTAGCGGGAGGGCGAGAGAGACCCAGTACTTC	CASSHTGTSGRARETQYF
few	TRBV5-6	TRBJ2-3	TRBD1	TGTGCCAGCAGCTCCGGGACAGGCCGCCTAACAGATACGCAGTATTTT	CASSSGTGRLTDTQYF
many	TRBV29-1	TRBJ2-1	TRBD1	TGCAGCGCTTCGGACAGGGGCTGGATTTACAATGAGCAGTTCTTC	CSASDRGWIYNEQFF
-	TRBV2	TRBJ2-7	-	TGTGCCACCCCGGGTGGTCAGGTATTTTCCTACGAGCAGTACTTC	CATPGGQVFSYEQYF
many	TRBV28	TRBJ1-5	-	TGTGCCAGCAGTCACAGGGTTGGTAATCAGCCCCAGCATTTT	CASSHRVGNQPQHF
-	TRBV3-1	TRBJ2-7	-	TGTGCCAGCAGCCAAGGGTTTTTCGAGCGCGGGGTTGGCTACGAGCAGTACTTC	CASSQGFFERGVGYEQYF
many	TRBV4-2	TRBJ2-5	TRBD2	TGTGCCAGCAGCCCCCCCGGGAGGGGGGAGACCCAGTACTTC	CASSPPGRGETQYF
many	TRBV9	TRBJ1-4	-	TGTGCCAGCAGCGTTACGGGCGTAACTAATGAAAAACTGTTTTTT	CASSVTGVTNEKLFF
few	TRBV7-2	TRBJ1-2	-	TGTGCCAGCAGCTTAGCCGGTAGGAACTATGGCTACACCTTC	CASSLAGRNYGYTF
many	TRBV12-3/TRBV12-4	TRBJ2-5	-	TGTGCCAGCAGTTTACGGGACTTTGAGACCCAGTACTTC	CASSLRDFETQYF
-	TRBV7-2	TRBJ2-5	TRBD2	TGTGCCAGCAGCTTCCAGTCTGGCGGGGGTGGGCAAGAGACCCAGTACTTC	CASSFQSGGGGQETQYF
many	TRBV12-3/TRBV12-4	TRBJ1-2	TRBD1	TGTGCCAGCAGTCCTCAGGACAGGGGCGATGGCTACACCTTC	CASSPQDRGDGYTF
many	TRBV5-1	TRBJ1-1	TRBD1	TGCGCCAGCAGCTGGACAGGGGGGAACTCTGAAGCTTTCTTT	CASSWTGGNSEAFF
many	TRBV5-5	TRBJ1-5	TRBD1	TGTGCCAGCAGCTTGGGATTTACAGGGGATGTTGGTCAGCCCCAGCATTTT	CASSLGFTGDVGQPQHF
many	TRBV6-1	TRBJ1-1	-	TGTGCCAGCAGATGGGGGGGTGGCACTGAAGCTTTCTTT	CASRWGGGTEAFF
many	TRBV15	TRBJ2-4	-	TGTGCCACCAGTAGGACACTAGCCAAAAACATTCAGTACTTC	CATSRTLAKNIQYF
many	TRBV6-5	TRBJ2-7	-	TGTGCCAGCAGACCAACCGTCGGGAGCTCCTACGAGCAGTACTTC	CASRPTVGSSYEQYF